This TCR beta chain was sequenced in a study of CD8 T cells in ankylosing spondylitis. General observations from the study: Disease-associated clones were CD8+ and fairly uncommon in peripheral blood.

This clonotype was seen many times. The antigen is undetermined. V lost 7 bases and J lost 4; bases outside the gene matches: 5. This CDR3 spans 13 amino acids. Per germline, CDR1 GTSNPN and CDR2 SVGIG (reference sequence). One entry per CDR3 protein results from TCRdb running MiXCR on the 5' RACE reads. The sample shows just under 95,000 distinct CDR3 sequences, roughly 10% of them seen only once. The chain employs TRBV30 and TRBJ2-3, with 10 nucleotides matching TRBD1. This receptor was identified in a male donor with ankylosing spondylitis or in good health (not recorded which). Source material: blood, either unsorted or a sorted T cell fraction (not recorded which). The CDR3 sequence: CAYSGTGADTQYF. The CDR3 DNA is TGTGCCTATTCCGGGACAGGGGCAGATACGCAGTATTTT.